This entry lists 25 T cell receptor beta chains sequenced from one sample in a study of blood T cells in healthy people across ages. For the second PCR, which ran for about 7 to 12 cycles, a sample-barcoded 5' primer and a J-beta primer mix were used. One entry per CDR3 protein results from TCRdb running MiXCR on the 5' RACE reads. This table has approximately 800,000 distinct CDR3 sequences, about 61% appearing once. The sample taken for sequencing was blood. The receptor set was obtained from a middle-aged man in good health.

A few counts support this clonotype. The gene calls are TRBV7-9 and TRBJ2-6; D is unclear. CDR1 is SEHNR, CDR2 FQNEAQ, per germline (reference sequence). Deletions cut 5 bases from V and 2 bases from J, with 7 bases between. The CDR3 consists of 14 residues. This chain's CDR3 is CASSEFAGANVLTF. CDR3 DNA: TGTGCCAGCAGCGAGTTCGCTGGGGCCAACGTCCTGACTTTC.

Here the CDR3 reads CASSPRPGDEQFF. CDR3 DNA: TGTGCCAGCAGCCCCCGCCCTGGTGATGAGCAGTTCTTC. The chain joins TRBV9 to TRBJ2-1; no firm D call. Trimming cost V 4 bases and J 8 bases, with 13 bases left between them. Germline lookup yields CDR1 SGDLS and CDR2 YYNGEE. The CDR3 is made up of 13 amino acids. The whole variable domain, filled in from reference TRBV9 and TRBJ2-1, reads DSGVTQTPKHLITATGQRVTLRCSPRSGDLSVYWYQQSLDQGLQFLIQYYNGEERAKGNILERFSAQQFPDLHSELNLSSLELGDSALYFCASSPRPGDEQFFGPGTRLTVL.

The table lists this clonotype with a few counts. The chain combines TRBV29-1 with TRBJ2-3; 11 bases match TRBD2. Trimming cost V 8 bases and J 2 bases; bases outside gene matches: 12. This CDR3 is built from 16 residues. Germline loops: CDR1 SQVTM, CDR2 ANQGSEA. CDR3 sequence: CSLQAGTSGPTDTQYF. CDR3 coding DNA: TGCAGCTTACAAGCCGGGACTAGCGGCCCCACAGATACGCAGTATTTT.

The chain uses TRBV5-1 and TRBJ2-3; 8 bases are shared with TRBD2. The germline V gene encodes CDR1 SGHRS and CDR2 YFSETQ. This CDR3 contains 14 residues. Unmatched junction bases numbered 8, after V lost 7 bases and J lost 4 bases. The CDR3 DNA reads TGCGCCAGCCTTTCAACGGGAGGGCCAGATACGCAGTATTTT. The encoded protein is CASLSTGGPDTQYF.

Only a few counts were recorded for this clonotype. The chain carries TRBV20-1 and TRBJ2-7; the match to TRBD2 covers 9 bases. J gave up 4 bases and V 3 bases, and 13 bases lay outside the gene matches. Germline V gives CDR1 DFQATT, CDR2 SNEGSKA (reference sequence). The CDR3 extends over 16 amino acids. CDR3 sequence: CSASSLAGSSAYEQYF. The CDR3 DNA reads as TGCAGTGCTAGCAGCCTAGCGGGAAGCTCCGCATACGAGCAGTACTTC.

The CDR3 coding sequence is TGCAGTGCCCCGGGACAGGGGAGGAATGAGCAGTACTTC. Amino acids: CSAPGQGRNEQYF. This rearrangement joins TRBV20-1 to TRBJ2-1, with 10 nucleotides matching TRBD1. The J call may be in error: the DNA end matches TRBJ2-7 better. The CDR3 has 13 residues. Germline values: CDR1 DFQATT, CDR2 SNEGSKA (reference sequence).

V usage is TRBV7-2 and J usage is TRBJ2-5; TRBD1 agrees at 9 bases. The CDR3 has 15 amino acids. V shed 5 bases and J 5 bases; nucleotides not matched to a gene: 9. Germline loops: CDR1 SGHTA, CDR2 FQGNSA. The CDR3 DNA reads TGTGCCAGCAGCCGTGACAGGGGGTCAGGGGAGACCCAGTACTTC. Translated: CASSRDRGSGETQYF.

This clonotype was observed at least ten times. The V and J genes are TRBV20-1 and TRBJ2-5; TRBD2 aligns across 9 bases. Germline values: CDR1 DFQATT, CDR2 SNEGSKA (reference sequence). V shed 0 bases, J shed 4 bases, and the junction held 9 bases outside the gene matches. The CDR3 runs 16 residues. CDR3 amino acids: CSARDGGSGSVETQYF. Written as DNA, the CDR3 is TGCAGTGCTAGAGATGGCGGTAGCGGGAGTGTAGAGACCCAGTACTTC.

In its sample, this clonotype was seen a few times. The chain has TRBV15 and TRBJ1-1; no clear D. V lost 0 bases, J lost 1 base, and 9 bases lay in between. CDR1 LNHNV and CDR2 YYDKDF come from the germline V gene (reference sequence). CDR3 length equals 15 residues. Here the CDR3 DNA reads TGTGCCACCAGCAGAGATACCGTCCGGAACACTGAAGCTTTCTTT. Amino acids: CATSRDTVRNTEAFF.

This clonotype has more than one count but fewer than ten. The genes are TRBV5-1 and TRBJ2-7; D may be TRBD1 (5 bases). V lost 5 bases and J lost 0, with 12 bases in between. Germline V CDR1 and CDR2: SGHRS, YFSETQ. This CDR3 has 14 amino acids. The CDR3 loop reads CASRQEASSYEQYF. CDR3 coding DNA: TGCGCCAGCAGACAGGAAGCCTCCTCCTACGAGCAGTACTTC.

This clonotype was seen repeatedly, ten times or more. The chain is built from TRBV7-2 and TRBJ2-3, with D uncertain. V was pared by 1 base and J by 1 base, with 6 bases between. Germline loops: CDR1 SGHTA, CDR2 FQGNSA. The CDR3 contains 14 residues. This chain's CDR3 is CASSLGPGTDTQYF. The CDR3 coding sequence is TGTGCCAGCAGCTTAGGGCCAGGCACAGATACGCAGTATTTT. The full variable domain, rest sourced from reference TRBV7-2 and TRBJ2-3, is GAGVSQSPSNKVTEKGKDVELRCDPISGHTALYWYRQSLGQGLEFLIYFQGNSAPDKSGLPSDRFSAERTGGSVSTLTIQRTQQEDSAVYLCASSLGPGTDTQYFGPGTRLTVL.

This sequence joins TRBV6-5 and TRBJ2-1; D is ambiguous. The CDR3 totals 16 residues. V gave up 2 bases and J gave up 2 bases, with 13 bases separating them. Germline values: CDR1 MNHEY, CDR2 SVGAGI. The CDR3 sequence: CASSYSDYPPYNEQFF. The DNA for the CDR3 is TGTGCCAGCAGTTACAGTGATTACCCCCCCTACAATGAGCAGTTCTTC.

In regard to this clonotype: It may be a read error: a sequence one base away is much more abundant. The V call is TRBV7-3, the J call TRBJ2-7; D unclear. Between the trimmed V and J ends, which lost 1 base and 2 bases, there was a span of 6 bases. Germline assignment: CDR1 SGHTA and CDR2 FQGTGA. The CDR3 runs to 13 residues. The chain's CDR3 is CASSLNGAYEQYF. The CDR3 bases are TGTGCCAGCAGCTTAAACGGAGCCTACGAGCAGTACTTC.

This sequence joins TRBV12-3 or TRBV12-4 and TRBJ1-6; D might be TRBD1 (5 bases). This CDR3 spans 14 amino acids. V was pared by 6 bases and J by 6 bases, with 12 bases between. The CDR3 DNA is TGTGCCAGCAGCCCGACAGCTATTAATTCACCCCTCCACTTT. Amino acid sequence: CASSPTAINSPLHF.

This clonotype was seen a handful of times. V usage is TRBV29-1 and J usage is TRBJ2-1; perhaps D is TRBD1 or TRBD2 (5 bases each). Trimming stripped 8 bases from V and 5 bases from J, with 19 bases between. The V gene's germline CDR1 is SQVTM and CDR2 ANQGSEA. The CDR3 runs to 14 residues. CDR3 sequence: CSTREQSGNNEQFF. The DNA of the CDR3 is TGCAGCACCCGGGAACAGTCAGGGAACAATGAGCAGTTCTTC.

The chain recombines TRBV2 with TRBJ1-5; D is possibly TRBD1 (6 bases). The CDR3 runs to 16 residues. CDR1 is SNHLY and CDR2 is FYNNEI in the germline V gene. The V end lost 7 bases, the J end lost 4 bases, and 20 bases lay between the germline ends. CDR3 sequence reads: CASMGEGGEVNQPQHF. In DNA, the CDR3 is TGTGCCAGCATGGGGGAGGGGGGCGAGGTAAATCAGCCCCAGCATTTT.

This clonotype was seen more than once but under ten times. The chain joins TRBV6-2 or TRBV6-3 to TRBJ2-7; 8 positions agree with TRBD2. Trimming removed 8 bases from V and 2 bases from J; junction bases left unmatched: 5. The CDR3 is made up of 13 amino acids. Looked up from germline, CDR1 is MNHEY and CDR2 is SVGEGT. The CDR3 loop is CASGRGAPYEQYF. Here the CDR3 DNA reads TGTGCCAGCGGGCGGGGGGCTCCCTACGAGCAGTACTTC.

This rearrangement joins TRBV21-1 to TRBJ2-7; the tabulated D call, TRBD1, remains unverified against the DNA. TRBV21-1 is an annotated pseudogene. The CDR3 length is 16 residues. The CDR3 sequence: CASSKFVNRKTYEQYF. The DNA of the CDR3 is TGTGCCAGCAGCAAATTTGTTAACAGGAAAACCTACGAGCAGTACTTC.

This clonotype was found once. A much larger clone differs from this one at a single base, so this may be a read error. This sequence joins TRBV2 and TRBJ2-1, with D unclear. V was pared by 0 bases and J by 14 bases, with 8 bases between. The germline V gene has CDR1 SNHLY and CDR2 FYNNEI. This CDR3 has 11 amino acids. The CDR3 DNA is TGTGCCAGCAGTGAAGCTAGCAGGAAGTTCTTC. Protein sequence: CASSEASRKFF.

The chain has TRBV7-3 and TRBJ1-2; D perhaps matches TRBD1 (6 bases). The CDR3 has 13 amino acids. In germline, CDR1 is SGHTA, CDR2 FQGTGA. The V end was cut by 5 bases, the J end by 5 bases, with 12 bases between. CDR3 amino acids: CASSLPGQYGYTF. The CDR3 nucleotides read TGTGCCAGCAGCCTACCTGGACAGTATGGCTACACCTTC.

V usage is TRBV25-1 and J usage is TRBJ1-5, with 7 bases fitting TRBD1. V was pared by 8 bases and J by 4 bases, with 8 bases of the junction left unmatched. The CDR3 consists of 14 residues. Germline loops: CDR1 MGHDK, CDR2 SYGVNS. Written as DNA, the CDR3 is TGTGCCAGCGGCGGACAGGCCGGGAATCAGCCCCAGCATTTT. This codes for CASGGQAGNQPQHF.

This clonotype appeared a few times. The chain couples TRBV14 to TRBJ2-5; D might be TRBD1 (6 bases). Germline V gives CDR1 SGHDN, CDR2 FVKESK. V lost 4 bases, J lost 4 bases, and 16 bases lay in between. The CDR3 consists of 15 residues. CDR3 region: CASSLRLRGGETQYF. CDR3 in DNA: TGTGCCAGCAGCCTACGGCTTCGAGGGGGAGAGACCCAGTACTTC.

The chain is built from TRBV3-1 and TRBJ1-2; D is uncertain. The CDR3 covers 14 residues. The germline gives CDR1 LGHDT, CDR2 YNNKEL (reference sequence). The V end lost 2 bases, the J end lost 4 bases, and 11 bases lay between the germline ends. For the CDR3, the DNA is TGTGCCAGCAGCCAACAAGACCGGGCCTATGGCTACACCTTC. This encodes CASSQQDRAYGYTF.

In this sample, this clonotype turned up a few times. The V and J genes are TRBV7-2 and TRBJ2-4, with 11 positions matching TRBD2. The tail of the sequence fits TRBJ2-7 better, so the J call may be wrong. The CDR3 has 15 amino acids. Germline values: CDR1 SGHTA, CDR2 FQGNSA. The CDR3 DNA reads as TGTGCCAGCAGCACCACTAGCGGGAGTATCTACGAGCAGTACTTC. As protein: CASSTTSGSIYEQYF.

In the case of this clonotype: Compared with germline, one end of the junction differs, possibly owing to a read error. This rearrangement joins TRBV7-9 to TRBJ1-2; D may be TRBD1 (6 bases). This CDR3 is 16 amino acids long. CDR1 is SEHNR and CDR2 is FQNEAQ in the germline V gene (reference sequence). CDR3 loop: CASSATRDMAGQGFTF. The DNA for the CDR3 is TGTGCCAGCAGCGCCACCAGGGACATGGCGGGTCAAGGCTTCACCTTC.